The 7 T cell receptor beta chains in this list originate from one sample, sequenced in a study of cytomegalovirus exposure and HLA in healthy donors. The PCR had 60 Vbeta and 13 Jbeta primers. The protocol was immunoSEQ multiplex PCR, while the TCRdb copy is restricted to in-frame clones and leaves out a portion. The data hold approximately 220,000 clones, with around 80% observed a single time. The specimen was PBMCs. Receptors were obtained from a man aged 18 to 30 in good health and CMV-seronegative.

The chain combines TRBV7-9 with TRBJ2-1; 7 bases agree with TRBD2. V gave up 1 base and J gave up 7 bases; unmatched junction bases: 7. The V gene's germline CDR1 is SEHNR and CDR2 FQNEAQ (reference sequence). The CDR3 runs to 15 residues. The CDR3 DNA sequence: TGTGCCAGCAGCTTAGGGGCGGGAGTGGGAAATGAGCAGTTCTTC. Protein: CASSLGAGVGNEQFF.

The chain links TRBV6-5 to TRBJ2-2; a weak D match, TRBD2 (5 bases). Per the germline V gene, CDR1 is MNHEY and CDR2 is SVGAGI. The V end was cut by 6 bases, the J end by 5 bases, with 13 bases between. The CDR3 sequence is 14 residues long. CDR3 DNA sequence: TGTGCCAGCAGCCCCGGGGTCCGGACCGGGGAGCTGTTTTTT. Translated: CASSPGVRTGELFF.

In DNA form, the CDR3 reads TGTGCCAGTAGTTGGTGGCAGGGGGCGGATAGCAATCAGCCCCAGCATTTT. Protein: CASSWWQGADSNQPQHF. The gene calls are TRBV19 and TRBJ1-5, with 8 bases lining up with TRBD1. The CDR3 has 17 amino acids. Germline-derived CDR1 and CDR2 are LNHDA and SQIVND (reference sequence). The V and J ends lost 5 bases and 0 bases, in that order; junction bases with no gene match: 9.

This clone has a handful of counts. The chain employs TRBV14 and TRBJ2-7; possible D gene TRBD2, 8 bases. Germline CDR1 and CDR2: SGHDN and FVKESK. The CDR3 has 13 residues. V dropped 8 bases and J dropped 5 bases, with 16 bases sitting between them. The CDR3 loop reads CASRVAGQNEQYF. CDR3 nucleotides: TGTGCCAGCCGGGTAGCGGGACAGAACGAGCAGTACTTC.

This clone was found a few times. This chain links TRBV18 with TRBJ1-2; TRBD1 agrees at 8 bases. In germline, CDR1 is KGHSH, CDR2 LQKENI. The CDR3 consists of 13 residues. V lost 5 bases and J lost 4; bases outside the gene matches: 3. The CDR3: CASSTDRAYGYTF. CDR3 nucleotides: TGTGCCAGCTCAACGGACAGGGCCTATGGCTACACCTTC.

This clone appeared a few times. The chain recombines TRBV6-4 with TRBJ2-3; 11 nucleotides match TRBD1. This CDR3 contains 16 residues. Trimming at V came to 0 bases and at J to 4 bases, leaving 3 bases not matched to a gene. CDR1 is MRHNA and CDR2 is SNTAGT in the germline V gene. The CDR3 DNA is TGTGCCAGCAGTGACTCTCCGGGACAGGGGGCAGATACGCAGTATTTT. Translation: CASSDSPGQGADTQYF.

The gene calls are TRBV6-1 and TRBJ1-5; D may be TRBD1 (6 bases). There are 15 residues in the CDR3. Germline loops: CDR1 MNHNS, CDR2 SASEGT. V was pared by 7 bases and J by 6 bases, with 19 bases between. DNA for the CDR3: TGTGCCAGCAAGTGGGGGGAAGGGGGGGGTCAGCCCCAGCATTTT. Translating gives CASKWGEGGGQPQHF.